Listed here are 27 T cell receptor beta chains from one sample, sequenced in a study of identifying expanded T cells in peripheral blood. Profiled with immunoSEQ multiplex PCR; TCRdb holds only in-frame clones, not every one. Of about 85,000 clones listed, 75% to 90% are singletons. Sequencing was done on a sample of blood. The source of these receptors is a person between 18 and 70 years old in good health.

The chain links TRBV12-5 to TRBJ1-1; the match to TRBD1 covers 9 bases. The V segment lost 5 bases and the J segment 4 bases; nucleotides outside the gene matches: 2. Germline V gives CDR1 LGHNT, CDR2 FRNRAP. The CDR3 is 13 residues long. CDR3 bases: TGTGCTAGTGGTCCGGACAGGGGCACTGAAGCTTTCTTT. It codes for CASGPDRGTEAFF.

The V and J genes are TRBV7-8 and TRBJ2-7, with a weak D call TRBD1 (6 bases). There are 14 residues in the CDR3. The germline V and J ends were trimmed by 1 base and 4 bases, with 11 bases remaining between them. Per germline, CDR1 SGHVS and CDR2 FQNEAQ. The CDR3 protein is CASSLGDTQYEQYF. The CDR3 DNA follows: TGTGCCAGCAGCTTAGGGGACACCCAATACGAGCAGTACTTC.

CDR3 sequence reads: CASNRQGSSYEQYF. CDR3 bases: TGTGCCAGCAATCGACAGGGAAGCTCCTACGAGCAGTACTTC. The V gene is TRBV6-5, the J gene TRBJ2-7; 7 nucleotides agree with TRBD1. CDR1 MNHEY and CDR2 SVGAGI come from the germline V gene. This CDR3 has 14 amino acids. After removal of 7 bases from V and 0 bases from J, the junction contained 6 bases not matched to a gene.

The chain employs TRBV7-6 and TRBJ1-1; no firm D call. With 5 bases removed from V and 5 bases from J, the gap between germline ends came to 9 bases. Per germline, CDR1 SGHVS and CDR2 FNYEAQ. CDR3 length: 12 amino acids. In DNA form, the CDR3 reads TGTGCCAGCAGCCCACCGGGGACTGAAGCTTTCTTT. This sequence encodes CASSPPGTEAFF.

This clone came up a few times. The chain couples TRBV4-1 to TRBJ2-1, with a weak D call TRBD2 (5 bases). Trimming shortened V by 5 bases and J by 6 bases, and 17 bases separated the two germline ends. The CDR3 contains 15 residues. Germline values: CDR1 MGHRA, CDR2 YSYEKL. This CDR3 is CASSTHRTAANEQFF. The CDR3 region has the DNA TGCGCCAGCAGCACTCATAGGACTGCCGCCAATGAGCAGTTCTTC.

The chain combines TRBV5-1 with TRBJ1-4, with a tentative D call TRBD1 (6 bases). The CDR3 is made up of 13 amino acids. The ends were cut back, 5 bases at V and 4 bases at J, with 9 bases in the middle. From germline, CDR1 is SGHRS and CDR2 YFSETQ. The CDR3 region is CASSKGVNEKLFF. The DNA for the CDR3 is TGCGCCAGCAGTAAGGGGGTTAATGAAAAACTGTTTTTT.

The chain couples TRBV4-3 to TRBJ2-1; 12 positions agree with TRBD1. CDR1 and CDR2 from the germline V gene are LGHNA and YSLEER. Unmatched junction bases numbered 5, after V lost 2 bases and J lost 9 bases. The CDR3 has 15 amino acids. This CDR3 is CASSQPGQGAREQFF. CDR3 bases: TGCGCCAGCAGCCAACCGGGACAGGGGGCTCGTGAGCAGTTCTTC.

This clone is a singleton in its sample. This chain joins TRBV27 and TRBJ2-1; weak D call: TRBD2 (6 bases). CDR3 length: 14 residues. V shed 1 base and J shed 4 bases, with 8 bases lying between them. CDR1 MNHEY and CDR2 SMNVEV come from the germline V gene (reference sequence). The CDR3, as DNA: TGTGCCAGCAGTTTATATGGGGGGTACAATGAGCAGTTCTTC. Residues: CASSLYGGYNEQFF.

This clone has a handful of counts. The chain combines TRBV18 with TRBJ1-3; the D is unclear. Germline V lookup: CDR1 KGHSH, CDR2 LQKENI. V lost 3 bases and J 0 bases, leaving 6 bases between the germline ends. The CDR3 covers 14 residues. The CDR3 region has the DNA TGTGCCAGCTCACCTTTGAGCTCTGGAAACACCATATATTTT. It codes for CASSPLSSGNTIYF.

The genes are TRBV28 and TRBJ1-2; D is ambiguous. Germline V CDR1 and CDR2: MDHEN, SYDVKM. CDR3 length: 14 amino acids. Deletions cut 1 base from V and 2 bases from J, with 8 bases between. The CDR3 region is CASSLSGVNYGYTF. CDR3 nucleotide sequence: TGTGCCAGCAGTTTATCCGGGGTCAACTATGGCTACACCTTC.

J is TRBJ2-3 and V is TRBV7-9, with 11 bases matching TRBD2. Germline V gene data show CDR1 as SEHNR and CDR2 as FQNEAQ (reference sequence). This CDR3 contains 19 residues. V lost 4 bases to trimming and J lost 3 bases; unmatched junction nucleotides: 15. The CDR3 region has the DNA TGTGCCAGCAGCTCGCGAATCTCTAGCGGGAGGAGTGGGACAGATACGCAGTATTTT. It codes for CASSSRISSGRSGTDTQYF.

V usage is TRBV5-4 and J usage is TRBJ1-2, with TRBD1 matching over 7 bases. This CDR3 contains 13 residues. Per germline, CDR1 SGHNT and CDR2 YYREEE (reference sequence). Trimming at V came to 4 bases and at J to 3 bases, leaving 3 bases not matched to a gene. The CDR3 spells CASSVGTDYGYTF. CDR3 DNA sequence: TGTGCCAGCAGCGTAGGGACAGACTATGGCTACACCTTC. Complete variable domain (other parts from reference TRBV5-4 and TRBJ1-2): ETGVTQSPTHLIKTRGQQVTLRCSSQSGHNTVSWYQQALGQGPQFIFQYYREEENGRGNFPPRFSGLQFPNYSSELNVNALELDDSALYLCASSVGTDYGYTFGSGTRLTVV.

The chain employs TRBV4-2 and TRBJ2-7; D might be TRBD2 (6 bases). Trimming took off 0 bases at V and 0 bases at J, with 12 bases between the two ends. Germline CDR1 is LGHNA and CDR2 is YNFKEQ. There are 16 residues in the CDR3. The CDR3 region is CASSQDAGPSSYEQYF. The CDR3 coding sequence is TGTGCCAGCAGCCAAGATGCGGGGCCAAGCTCCTACGAGCAGTACTTC.

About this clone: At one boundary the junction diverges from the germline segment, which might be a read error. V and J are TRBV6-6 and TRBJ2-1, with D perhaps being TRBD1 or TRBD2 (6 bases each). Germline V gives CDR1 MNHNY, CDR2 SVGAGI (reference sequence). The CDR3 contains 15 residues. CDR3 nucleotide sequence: TGTGCCAGCACTTACCGGGGGCGCGGGGTACCGGAGCAGTTCTTC. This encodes CASTYRGRGVPEQFF.

CDR3 loop: CASSLQGAGSGYTF. The CDR3 DNA sequence: TGTGCCAGCAGTTTACAGGGGGCGGGGTCTGGCTACACCTTC. The V gene is TRBV28, the J gene TRBJ1-2; 8 bases line up with TRBD1. V lost 2 bases and J lost 7; bases outside the gene matches: 6. CDR3 length: 14 residues. Looked up from germline, CDR1 is MDHEN and CDR2 is SYDVKM.

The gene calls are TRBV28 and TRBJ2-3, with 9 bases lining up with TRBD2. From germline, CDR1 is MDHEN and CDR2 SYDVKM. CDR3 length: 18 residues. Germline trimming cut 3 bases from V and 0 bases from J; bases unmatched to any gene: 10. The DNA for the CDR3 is TGTGCCAGCAGTTTTGATTGGGATACTAGCGGGAGCACAGATACGCAGTATTTT. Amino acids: CASSFDWDTSGSTDTQYF.

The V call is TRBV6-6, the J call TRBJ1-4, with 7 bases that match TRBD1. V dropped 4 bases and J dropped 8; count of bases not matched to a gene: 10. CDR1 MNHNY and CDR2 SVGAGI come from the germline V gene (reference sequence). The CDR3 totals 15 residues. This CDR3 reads CASSSFSGGMEKLFF. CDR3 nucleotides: TGTGCCAGCAGTTCTTTTTCAGGGGGAATGGAAAAACTGTTTTTT.

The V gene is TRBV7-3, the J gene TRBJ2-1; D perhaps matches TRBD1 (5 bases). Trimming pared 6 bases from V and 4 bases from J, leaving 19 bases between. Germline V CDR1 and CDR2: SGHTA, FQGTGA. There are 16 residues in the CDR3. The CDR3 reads CASSSVGRLGYNEQFF. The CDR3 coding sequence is TGTGCCAGCAGTTCCGTGGGGCGGCTTGGGTACAATGAGCAGTTCTTC.

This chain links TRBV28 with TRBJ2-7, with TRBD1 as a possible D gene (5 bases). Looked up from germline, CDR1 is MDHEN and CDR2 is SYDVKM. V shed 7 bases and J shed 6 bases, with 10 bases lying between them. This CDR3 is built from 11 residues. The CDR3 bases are TGTGCCAGCACGGACAACTCCGAGCAGTACTTC. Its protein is CASTDNSEQYF.

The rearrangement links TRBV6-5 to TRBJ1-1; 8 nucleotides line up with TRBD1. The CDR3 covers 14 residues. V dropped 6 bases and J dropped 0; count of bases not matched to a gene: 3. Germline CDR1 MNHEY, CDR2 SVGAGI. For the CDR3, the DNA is TGTGCCAGCAGCCGGGACAGGATGAACACTGAAGCTTTCTTT. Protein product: CASSRDRMNTEAFF.

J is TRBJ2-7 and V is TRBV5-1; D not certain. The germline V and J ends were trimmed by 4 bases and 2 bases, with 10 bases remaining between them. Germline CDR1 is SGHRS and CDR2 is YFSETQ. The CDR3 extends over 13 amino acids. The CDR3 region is CASSPDWAYEQYF. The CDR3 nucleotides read TGCGCCAGCAGCCCTGACTGGGCCTACGAGCAGTACTTC.

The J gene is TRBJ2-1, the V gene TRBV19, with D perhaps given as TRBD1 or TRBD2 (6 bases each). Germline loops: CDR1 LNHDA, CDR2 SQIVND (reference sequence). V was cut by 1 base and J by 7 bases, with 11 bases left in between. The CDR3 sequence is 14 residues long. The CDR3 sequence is CASSIVQGRNEQFF. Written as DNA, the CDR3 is TGTGCCAGTAGTATAGTCCAGGGGAGGAATGAGCAGTTCTTC.

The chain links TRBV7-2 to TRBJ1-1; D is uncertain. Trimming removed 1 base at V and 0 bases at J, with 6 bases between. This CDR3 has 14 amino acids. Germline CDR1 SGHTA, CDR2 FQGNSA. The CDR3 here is CASSLGQVNTEAFF. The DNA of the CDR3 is TGTGCCAGCAGCTTAGGCCAGGTGAACACTGAAGCTTTCTTT.

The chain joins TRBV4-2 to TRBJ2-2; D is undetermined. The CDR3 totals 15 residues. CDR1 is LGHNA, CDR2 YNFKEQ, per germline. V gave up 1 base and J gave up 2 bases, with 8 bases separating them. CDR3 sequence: CASSQVVANTGELFF. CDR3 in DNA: TGTGCCAGCAGCCAAGTTGTGGCAAACACCGGGGAGCTGTTTTTT.

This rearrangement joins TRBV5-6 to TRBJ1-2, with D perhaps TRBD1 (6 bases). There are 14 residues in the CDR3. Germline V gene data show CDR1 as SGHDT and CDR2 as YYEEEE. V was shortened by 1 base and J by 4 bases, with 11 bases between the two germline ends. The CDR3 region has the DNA TGTGCCAGCAGCTTGACAGGGCCGGTCTATGGCTACACCTTC. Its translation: CASSLTGPVYGYTF.

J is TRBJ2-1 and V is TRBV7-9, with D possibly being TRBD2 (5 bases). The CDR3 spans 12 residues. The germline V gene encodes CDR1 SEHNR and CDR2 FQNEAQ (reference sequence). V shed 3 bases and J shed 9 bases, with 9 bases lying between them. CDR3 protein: CASSLREPEQFF. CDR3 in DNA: TGTGCCAGCAGCTTGAGGGAGCCTGAGCAGTTCTTC. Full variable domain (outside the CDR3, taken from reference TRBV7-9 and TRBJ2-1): DTGVSQNPRHKITKRGQNVTFRCDPISEHNRLYWYRQTLGQGPEFLTYFQNEAQLEKSRLLSDRFSAERPKGSFSTLEIQRTEQGDSAMYLCASSLREPEQFFGPGTRLTVL.

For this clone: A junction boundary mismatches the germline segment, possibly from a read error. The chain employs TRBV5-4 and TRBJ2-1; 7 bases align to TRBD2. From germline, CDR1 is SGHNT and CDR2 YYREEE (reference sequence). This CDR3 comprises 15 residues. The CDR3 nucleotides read TGTGCCAGCAGCTCCCGGACTAGTTCCTCCAATGAGCAGTTCTTC. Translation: CASSSRTSSSNEQFF.